These 24 T cell receptor beta chains originate from one sample sequenced in a study of blood T cell repertoires in COVID-19. The protocol was immunoSEQ multiplex PCR, while the TCRdb copy is restricted to in-frame clones and leaves out a portion. The sample lists 150,000 to 200,000 clones; roughly 90% were seen once. The sample was peripheral blood. The receptor set was obtained from a man aged 35 to 55 with acute or convalescent COVID-19.

The CDR3 bases are TGCAGCGTCCTCTTCGGAGAGGGCGAGCAGTACTTC. Its protein product is CSVLFGEGEQYF. This chain links TRBV29-1 with TRBJ2-7; perhaps TRBD2 as D (5 bases). V was trimmed by 6 bases and J by 6 bases, leaving 15 bases between them. Germline V lookup: CDR1 SQVTM, CDR2 ANQGSEA. This CDR3 contains 12 residues.

The gene calls are TRBV13 and TRBJ2-7, with a tentative D call TRBD1 (6 bases). Per germline, CDR1 PRHDT and CDR2 FYEKMQ (reference sequence). This CDR3 region has 15 residues. V shed 0 bases and J shed 6 bases, with 15 bases lying between them. The CDR3 coding sequence is TGTGCCAGCAGCTTAGGCCAGGGGTTTAGAGTCGAGCAGTACTTC. Translation gives CASSLGQGFRVEQYF. Full variable domain (missing parts from reference TRBV13 and TRBJ2-7): AAGVIQSPRHLIKEKRETATLKCYPIPRHDTVYWYQQGPGQDPQFLISFYEKMQSDKGSIPDRFSAQQFSDYHSELNMSSLELGDSALYFCASSLGQGFRVEQYFGPGTRLTVT.

The genes are TRBV19 and TRBJ2-3, with a tentative D call TRBD2 (6 bases). V lost 5 bases to trimming and J lost 2 bases, with 11 bases between them. CDR1 is LNHDA, CDR2 SQIVND, per germline (reference sequence). This CDR3 contains 14 residues. The CDR3 nucleotides are TGTGCCAGTAGTCCGGGACTTATCACAGATACGCAGTATTTT. It encodes CASSPGLITDTQYF.

The chain joins TRBV5-4 to TRBJ2-1; TRBD1 matches at 11 bases. In germline, CDR1 is SGHNT, CDR2 YYREEE (reference sequence). The CDR3 spans 17 residues. Trimming removed 4 bases from V and 5 bases from J; junction bases left unmatched: 11. CDR3 bases: TGTGCCAGCAGCCCGGCCCGGGACAGGGGGACCCACAATGAGCAGTTCTTC. The encoded protein is CASSPARDRGTHNEQFF.

The chain employs TRBV19 and TRBJ2-5, with 10 bases fitting TRBD1. Germline CDR1 reads LNHDA; CDR2 reads SQIVND (reference sequence). V trimming: 7 bases; J trimming: 5 bases; junction bases outside the gene matches: 7. The CDR3 runs to 14 residues. CDR3 DNA: TGTGCCAGTAAACGGGACAGGGGCAGGGAGACCCAGTACTTC. Its protein is CASKRDRGRETQYF.

The table lists this clone with a count of one. The chain carries TRBV12-5 and TRBJ2-5, with D perhaps TRBD2 (7 bases). Germline loops: CDR1 LGHNT, CDR2 FRNRAP. Trimming removed 0 bases at V and 5 bases at J, with 13 bases between. The CDR3 is 15 residues long. The CDR3 DNA sequence: TGTGCTAGTGGTTTGGTAGGGGGGGCACGGGAGACCCAGTACTTC. Its translation: CASGLVGGARETQYF. The variable domain in full, with the rest retrieved from reference TRBV12-5 and TRBJ2-5, is DARVTQTPRHKVTEMGQEVTMRCQPILGHNTVFWYRQTMMQGLELLAYFRNRAPLDDSGMPKDRFSAEMPDATLATLKIQPSEPRDSAVYFCASGLVGGARETQYFGPGTRLLVL.

The DNA of the CDR3 is TGTGCCAGCAGCAAGGGACAGGGGGCCAACTACGAGCAGTACTTC. As protein: CASSKGQGANYEQYF. The chain recombines TRBV6-5 with TRBJ2-7, with 12 bases lining up with TRBD1. This CDR3 comprises 15 residues. The trim removed 6 bases at V and 3 bases at J, leaving 6 bases unmatched. Germline V CDR1 and CDR2: MNHEY, SVGAGI.

There are a few counts of this clone. This chain connects TRBV5-1 to TRBJ2-7, with 8 bases identical to TRBD1. CDR1 is SGHRS, CDR2 YFSETQ, per germline. J was trimmed by 3 bases and V by 4 bases; bases with no gene match: 6. This CDR3 has 14 residues. The CDR3 nucleotides are TGCGCCAGCAGCGCGGACAGGGAGATCTACGAGCAGTACTTC. Its translation: CASSADREIYEQYF.

This clone was found a few times. The chain couples TRBV7-2 to TRBJ1-2; 9 positions agree with TRBD1. In germline, CDR1 is SGHTA, CDR2 FQGNSA. There are 13 residues in the CDR3. V was pared by 5 bases and J by 8 bases, with 6 bases of the junction left unmatched. DNA of the CDR3: TGTGCCAGCAGCCGGGACAGGGTTGAAGGCTACACCTTC. Encoded protein: CASSRDRVEGYTF.

The rearrangement joins TRBV6-2 or TRBV6-3 to TRBJ2-1; 7 nucleotides line up with TRBD1. V lost 5 bases to trimming and J lost 4 bases; unmatched junction nucleotides: 2. Germline V gives CDR1 MNHEY, CDR2 SVGEGT. The CDR3 consists of 13 residues. CDR3 loop: CASSRDSYNEQFF. The DNA of the CDR3 is TGTGCCAGCAGTAGGGACAGTTACAATGAGCAGTTCTTC.

The J gene is TRBJ1-1, the V gene TRBV6-1; D gene ambiguous. Germline CDR1 reads MNHNS; CDR2 reads SASEGT. Between the trimmed V and J ends, which lost 2 bases and 0 bases, there was a span of 13 bases. The CDR3 extends over 16 amino acids. CDR3 coding DNA: TGTGCCAGCAGTGAAAGGTCTTGGGCCCTGAACACTGAAGCTTTCTTT. Translated, it gives CASSERSWALNTEAFF.

This chain links TRBV12-3 or TRBV12-4 with TRBJ2-3; D unclear. The CDR3 loop spans 11 amino acids. Trimming shortened V by 7 bases and J by 0 bases, and 2 bases separated the two germline ends. Here the CDR3 reads CASTSTDTQYF. The CDR3 region has the DNA TGTGCCAGCACTAGCACAGATACGCAGTATTTT.

The rearrangement joins TRBV20-1 to TRBJ1-5; D is undetermined. V was trimmed by 3 bases and J by 4 bases, leaving 10 bases between them. CDR3 length equals 13 residues. Germline assignment: CDR1 DFQATT and CDR2 SNEGSKA (reference sequence). The CDR3 DNA is TGCAGTGCTAGTCGGGGAGTTAATCAGCCCCAGCATTTT. This codes for CSASRGVNQPQHF.

This chain links TRBV4-2 with TRBJ1-5; no definite D call. Germline V CDR1 and CDR2: LGHNA, YNFKEQ. The V end was cut by 1 base, the J end by 3 bases, with 7 bases between. CDR3 length: 14 residues. CDR3 bases: TGTGCCAGCAGCCAAGGAGGTTACAATCAGCCCCAGCATTTT. Its translation: CASSQGGYNQPQHF.

The V call is TRBV9, the J call TRBJ2-7; TRBD2 agrees at 9 bases. The junction had 7 bases not matched to a gene; V was cut back by 3 bases and J by 3 bases. The CDR3 runs to 15 residues. CDR1 SGDLS and CDR2 YYNGEE come from the germline V gene. The CDR3 here is CASSARGRGNYEQYF. The CDR3 nucleotides read TGTGCCAGCAGCGCCCGCGGGAGGGGCAACTACGAGCAGTACTTC.

The CDR3 nucleotides read TGTGCCAGCAGCCGGGGGGCTAGCGGGGGGGCCCACTCCTACAATGAGCAGTTCTTC. It yields the protein CASSRGASGGAHSYNEQFF. The chain couples TRBV5-4 to TRBJ2-1, with 12 bases fitting TRBD2. CDR3 length: 19 residues. V gave up 4 bases and J gave up 0 bases; unmatched junction bases: 11. Germline values: CDR1 SGHNT, CDR2 YYREEE (reference sequence).

V gene TRBV7-2 combines with J gene TRBJ1-5, with TRBD1 identical over 9 bases. Trimming at V came to 5 bases and at J to 4 bases, leaving 3 bases not matched to a gene. Germline V gene data show CDR1 as SGHTA and CDR2 as FQGNSA. This CDR3 spans 14 amino acids. CDR3 protein: CASSIGQGNQPQHF. Written as DNA, the CDR3 is TGTGCCAGCAGCATTGGACAGGGGAATCAGCCCCAGCATTTT.

The chain combines TRBV6-4 with TRBJ1-3; D is ambiguous. Germline V gene data show CDR1 as MRHNA and CDR2 as SNTAGT. V lost 6 bases and J lost 7, with 13 bases in between. CDR3 length: 13 amino acids. The CDR3 region is CASRASPGNTIYF. The CDR3 region has the DNA TGTGCCAGCAGAGCATCGCCCGGGAACACCATATATTTT.

This clone has just one count. V is TRBV6-2 or TRBV6-3 and J is TRBJ2-5; 12 nucleotides agree with TRBD2. Germline values: CDR1 MNHEY, CDR2 SVGEGT. This CDR3 is 21 amino acids long. Trimming took 2 bases from V and 2 from J; bases not matched to a gene: 18. As DNA, the CDR3 is TGTGCCAGCAGTTACGGGCTAGCGGGGGGGCTATCCGAAAGAGAACAAGAGACCCAGTACTTC. This encodes CASSYGLAGGLSEREQETQYF.

The rearrangement links TRBV7-2 to TRBJ2-5; 7 nucleotides line up with TRBD2. Per germline, CDR1 SGHTA and CDR2 FQGNSA. This CDR3 spans 15 amino acids. J lost 4 bases, V lost 3 bases, and 8 bases had no gene match. The CDR3 here is CASSLIPGGGETQYF. The CDR3 DNA follows: TGTGCCAGCAGCTTGATCCCGGGGGGAGGAGAGACCCAGTACTTC.

The chain links TRBV3-1 (or the pseudogene TRBV3-2) to TRBJ2-2; tentatively, D is TRBD1 (5 bases). CDR3 length equals 12 residues. Trimming shortened V by 3 bases and J by 7 bases, and 6 bases separated the two germline ends. CDR1 is LGHDT and CDR2 is YNNKEL in the germline V gene (reference sequence). CDR3 region: CASSHRGGELFF. The CDR3 coding sequence is TGTGCCAGCAGCCATAGGGGCGGGGAGCTGTTTTTT.

This rearrangement joins TRBV5-1 to TRBJ1-2; 7 bases are a match to TRBD1. The CDR3 is made up of 15 amino acids. The V segment lost 3 bases and the J segment 7 bases; nucleotides outside the gene matches: 12. The V gene's germline CDR1 is SGHRS and CDR2 YFSETQ. In DNA form, the CDR3 reads TGCGCCAGCAGCTCCACCCCCGGGACAGATAGTGGCTACACCTTC. This encodes CASSSTPGTDSGYTF.

This clone came up once. This rearrangement joins TRBV19 to TRBJ1-1; the D gene is possibly TRBD1 (5 bases). The germline V and J ends were trimmed by 7 bases and 0 bases, with 12 bases remaining between them. CDR3 length: 14 amino acids. CDR1 is LNHDA, CDR2 SQIVND, per germline (reference sequence). In nucleotides, the CDR3 is TGTGCCAGTAACAGAGACAGATTGAACACTGAAGCTTTCTTT. This translates into CASNRDRLNTEAFF.

V usage is TRBV3-1 (or the pseudogene TRBV3-2) and J usage is TRBJ1-4; D remains unclear. CDR3 length: 16 residues. Germline V lookup: CDR1 LGHDT, CDR2 YNNKEL (reference sequence). V was clipped by 0 bases and J by 6 bases, with 14 bases between them. CDR3 residues: CASSQDRPPRYEKLFF. In DNA, the CDR3 is TGTGCCAGCAGCCAAGATCGTCCCCCCCGGTATGAAAAACTGTTTTTT.